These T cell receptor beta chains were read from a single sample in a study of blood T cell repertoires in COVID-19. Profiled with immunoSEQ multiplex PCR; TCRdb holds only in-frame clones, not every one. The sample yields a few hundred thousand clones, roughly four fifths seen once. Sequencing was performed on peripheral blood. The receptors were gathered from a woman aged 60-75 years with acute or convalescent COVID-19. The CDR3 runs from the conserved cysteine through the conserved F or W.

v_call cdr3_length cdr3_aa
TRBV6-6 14 CASSYSGNGNTQYF
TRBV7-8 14 CASSSDTKTGGYTF
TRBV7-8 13 CASQGTSSYEQYF
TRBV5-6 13 CASSFQGWYEQYF
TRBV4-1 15 CASSHPGQPNSPLHF
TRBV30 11 CAWSVAGEAFF
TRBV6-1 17 CASSEWPSGGSYNEQFF
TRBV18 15 CASSPTRGIGEKLFF
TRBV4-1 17 CASSQETWATPLYGYTF
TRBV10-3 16 CAISENSGGSTDTQYF
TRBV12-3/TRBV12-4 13 CASRDRSNEKLFF
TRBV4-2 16 CASSQGRSGGNQPQHF
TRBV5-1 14 CASREDRDYYGYTF
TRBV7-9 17 CASSSPISGGPGNEQFF
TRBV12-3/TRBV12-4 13 CASSLRGSTEAFF
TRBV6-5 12 CASRGTVYGYTF
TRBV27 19 CASSPGLAGGFGSYNEQFF
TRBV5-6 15 CASSLAGQPNEKLFF
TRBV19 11 CASSDYYEQYF
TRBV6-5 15 CASSIIPGGGETQYF
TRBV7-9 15 CASSLVRQNNEKLFF
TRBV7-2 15 CASSLAAGAGTEAFF
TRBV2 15 CASSEVGVAYNEQFF
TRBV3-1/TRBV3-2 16 CASSQERSRGGPEQFF
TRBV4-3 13 CASSERQASPLHF
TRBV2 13 CASNRQGNTEAFF
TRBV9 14 CASSVAGGQETQYF